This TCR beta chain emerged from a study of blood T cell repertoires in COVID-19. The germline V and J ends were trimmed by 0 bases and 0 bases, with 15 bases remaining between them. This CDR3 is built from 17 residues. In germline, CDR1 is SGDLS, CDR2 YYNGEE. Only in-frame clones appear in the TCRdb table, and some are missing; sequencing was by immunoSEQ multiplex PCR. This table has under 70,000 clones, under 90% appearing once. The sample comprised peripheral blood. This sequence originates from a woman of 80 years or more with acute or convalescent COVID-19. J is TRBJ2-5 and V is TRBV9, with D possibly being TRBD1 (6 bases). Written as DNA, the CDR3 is TGTGCCAGCAGCGTAGGATGGGGACAAAGCAACCAAGAGACCCAGTACTTC. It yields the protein CASSVGWGQSNQETQYF. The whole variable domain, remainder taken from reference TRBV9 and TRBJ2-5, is DSGVTQTPKHLITATGQRVTLRCSPRSGDLSVYWYQQSLDQGLQFLIQYYNGEERAKGNILERFSAQQFPDLHSELNLSSLELGDSALYFCASSVGWGQSNQETQYFGPGTRLLVL.